This entry concerns a single TCR beta chain. The junction departs from germline at one end; a sequencing error may be responsible. The germline CDR1 and CDR2 sequences are MDHEN and SYDVKM. The CDR3 has 17 amino acids. PCR was performed a second time for 7 to 11 cycles using a sample-barcoded 5' primer and a J-beta primer mix. All samples gave at least 2.5 million CDR3-containing paired-end reads. In TCRdb, the 5' RACE reads were re-called with MiXCR into one record per CDR3 protein. Seen here are some 940,000 distinct CDR3 sequences, approximately 32% observed once, and the top ten hold around 9.6%. Each sample used at least 7 million PBMCs. This sample was taken from a study of blood T cells in healthy people across ages. These data were also reused for a study on T cells of mothers and their children. Per that paper: Researchers put all of the extracted RNA into cDNA synthesis, using approximately 1.5 ug per 15 ul.

Material: blood. The V gene is TRBV28, the J gene TRBJ2-7; a weak D match, TRBD2 (6 bases). The origin of this receptor is a woman in her 40s in good health. The CDR3 here is CASSLSPIGGVSCEQYF. CDR3 in DNA: TGTGCCAGCAGTTTATCCCCGATCGGGGGAGTCTCCTGCGAGCAGTACTTC. The full variable domain, in which reference TRBV28 and TRBJ2-7 provide the parts outside the CDR3, is DVKVTQSSRYLVKRTGEKVFLECVQDMDHENMFWYRQDPGLGLRLIYFSYDVKMKEKGDIPEGYSVSREKKERFSLILESASTNQTSMYLCASSLSPIGGVSCEQYFGPGTRLTVT.